Following are 11 T cell receptor beta chains from one sample sequenced in a study of blood T cells in healthy people across ages. For the second PCR, which ran for about 7 to 11 cycles, a sample-barcoded 5' primer and a J-beta primer mix were used. One entry per CDR3 protein results from TCRdb running MiXCR on the 5' RACE reads. The table lists about 1.8 million distinct CDR3 sequences, about 50% of them singletons, with less than 2.5% in the top ten. The sequenced sample consisted of blood. These receptors all come from a middle-aged woman in good health.

The rearrangement joins TRBV7-3 to TRBJ2-5; D is undetermined. With 2 bases removed from V and 7 bases from J, the gap between germline ends came to 11 bases. The germline V gene has CDR1 SGHTA and CDR2 FQGTGA. The CDR3 has 13 amino acids. CDR3 loop: CASSLQGWGTQYF. The CDR3 nucleotides are TGTGCCAGCAGCTTACAAGGGTGGGGGACCCAGTACTTC.

The sample holds a few counts of this clonotype. The V gene is TRBV28, the J gene TRBJ1-2; perhaps TRBD1 as D (5 bases). Germline V gene lookup returns CDR1 MDHEN and CDR2 SYDVKM. Trimming shortened V by 8 bases and J by 4 bases, and 14 bases separated the two germline ends. This CDR3 is built from 13 residues. CDR3 DNA: TGTGCCAGCCGTGGCAGGGTCCCCTATGGCTACACCTTC. Translating gives CASRGRVPYGYTF.

This clonotype was recorded a few times. This chain links TRBV7-8 with TRBJ2-7; 7 bases match TRBD2. Trimming at V came to 0 bases and at J to 2 bases, leaving 4 bases not matched to a gene. Germline CDR1 SGHVS, CDR2 FQNEAQ. The CDR3 spans 15 residues. CDR3 amino acids: CASSLAASGAYEQYF. CDR3 DNA: TGTGCCAGCAGCTTAGCGGCAAGCGGGGCCTACGAGCAGTACTTC.

V and J are TRBV20-1 and TRBJ2-3; the D gene is possibly TRBD2 (6 bases). Trimming left V 6 bases short and J 0 bases short, with 19 bases between. Germline CDR1 DFQATT, CDR2 SNEGSKA (reference sequence). There are 16 residues in the CDR3. In DNA, the CDR3 is TGCAGTGCGTGGGGGGTGGCTAGCCGGAGCACAGATACGCAGTATTTT. Its protein product is CSAWGVASRSTDTQYF.

The genes are TRBV4-1 and TRBJ1-2; 7 bases line up with TRBD1. The V segment lost 4 bases and the J segment 8 bases; nucleotides outside the gene matches: 10. The CDR3 is 14 residues long. The germline V gene encodes CDR1 MGHRA and CDR2 YSYEKL. The CDR3 spells CASSPGQSVDGYTF. CDR3 coding DNA: TGCGCCAGCAGCCCGGGACAGTCAGTCGACGGCTACACCTTC.

The chain employs TRBV7-6 and TRBJ2-1; TRBD1 matches at 11 bases. The germline gives CDR1 SGHVS, CDR2 FNYEAQ. Trimming took 1 base from V and 9 from J; bases not matched to a gene: 2. The length of the CDR3 is 14 residues. The CDR3: CASSLGDRGSEQFF. CDR3 DNA: TGTGCCAGCAGCTTAGGGGACAGGGGGTCTGAGCAGTTCTTC. The complete variable domain, with remaining parts taken from reference TRBV7-6 and TRBJ2-1, reads GAGVSQSPRYKVTKRGQDVALRCDPISGHVSLYWYRQALGQGPEFLTYFNYEAQQDKSGLPNDRFSAERPEGSISTLTIQRTEQRDSAMYRCASSLGDRGSEQFFGPGTRLTVL.

The chain uses TRBV7-2 and TRBJ2-2; 10 bases fit TRBD2. V dropped 3 bases and J dropped 7; count of bases not matched to a gene: 8. CDR1 and CDR2 (germline): SGHTA, FQGNSA. This CDR3 spans 16 amino acids. DNA of the CDR3: TGTGCCAGCAGCTTCCACTCTAGCGGGGGCCGCGGGGAGCTGTTTTTT. Amino acid sequence: CASSFHSSGGRGELFF. Complete variable domain (other parts from reference TRBV7-2 and TRBJ2-2): GAGVSQSPSNKVTEKGKDVELRCDPISGHTALYWYRQSLGQGLEFLIYFQGNSAPDKSGLPSDRFSAERTGGSVSTLTIQRTQQEDSAVYLCASSFHSSGGRGELFFGEGSRLTVL.

The rearrangement links TRBV18 to TRBJ1-6; 10 nucleotides align to TRBD1. Germline lookup yields CDR1 KGHSH and CDR2 LQKENI. CDR3 length equals 14 residues. Trimming removed 3 bases from V and 10 bases from J; junction bases left unmatched: 3. CDR3 amino acids: CASSPDRGRSPLHF. CDR3 sequence (DNA): TGTGCCAGCTCACCCGACAGGGGGCGGTCACCCCTCCACTTT.

V is TRBV24-1 and J is TRBJ2-3, with 10 bases fitting TRBD1. J lost 1 base, V lost 4 bases, and 7 bases had no gene match. Germline V gene data show CDR1 as KGHDR and CDR2 as SFDVKD. This CDR3 has 17 amino acids. In DNA form, the CDR3 reads TGTGCCACCAGTGACAACCGGGACAGGGGTGGCACAGATACGCAGTATTTT. Translation: CATSDNRDRGGTDTQYF.

Concerning this clonotype: The junction differs from germline at one of its ends, possibly a read error. The chain combines TRBV12-3 or TRBV12-4 with TRBJ2-1; tentatively, D is TRBD1 or TRBD2 (8 bases each). This CDR3 has 15 amino acids. In nucleotides, the CDR3 is TGTGCCGGCAGTTTAGCGGGACAGGCCCCCAATGAGCAGTTCTTC. Translating it yields CAGSLAGQAPNEQFF.

The chain has TRBV20-1 and TRBJ2-5; D tentatively reads TRBD1 or TRBD2 (5 bases each). Germline V gene sequence: CDR1 DFQATT, CDR2 SNEGSKA (reference sequence). The CDR3 is 15 amino acids. The V and J ends lost 2 bases and 2 bases respectively, with 15 bases between them. Here the CDR3 DNA reads TGCAGTGCTAGACCCTTTGGGGGAGAACAAGAGACCCAGTACTTC. Its protein product is CSARPFGGEQETQYF.